The clone carrying this T cell receptor (beta chain) has more than one count but fewer than ten. The entry originates in a study of blood T cell repertoires in COVID-19. In the study overall: The analysed material was cDNA or gDNA that came from T cells, B-cell-depleted T cells, or PBMCs.

The assay was immunoSEQ multiplex PCR, and TCRdb's table has in-frame clones only and misses some. In the table there are around 150,000 clones, about 90% of which are singletons. The length of the CDR3 is 17 residues. V dropped 1 base and J dropped 1; count of bases not matched to a gene: 5. The source of this sequence is a woman in her fifties or sixties with active or convalescent COVID-19. What was sequenced was peripheral blood. The chain links TRBV23-1 to TRBJ1-4; 8 bases are a match to TRBD1. TRBV23-1 is identified as an open reading frame with a role that is uncertain. CDR3 protein: CASSQFPTGGTNEKLFF. CDR3 DNA: TGCGCCAGCAGTCAATTCCCAACAGGGGGAACTAATGAAAAACTGTTTTTT.